This TCR beta chain was documented in a study of somatic mutations in cytotoxic T cells in rheumatoid arthritis. On the study more broadly: Patient blood, 30 ml in EDTA, was obtained immediately after diagnosis and prior to the start of any treatment. Certain V beta antibody-stained T-cell populations, V beta1+ cells sequenced for TCRB among them, were flow-sorted to nearly 100% purity. Study-wide results and caveats: There was no significant difference in CD8+ T-cell clonality between rheumatoid arthritis patients and age-matched healthy controls.

On this clone: No antigen is known for it.

Germline assignment: CDR1 MNHEY and CDR2 SMNVEV (reference sequence). The CDR3 is 15 amino acids. V lost 0 bases and J 3 bases, leaving 12 bases between the germline ends. Under the authors' procedure: Patient CD8+ clones larger than 1% rarely matched published virus-specific TCRB sequences. The table came from immunoSEQ multiplex PCR; TCRdb's copy has only in-frame clones and leaves some out. D and trimming were read from the DNA, whereas the V and J calls and clone size are those reported in that table. The sample contains approximately 20,000 clones, around 86% of which appear only once. The sample comprised CD8+ T cells sorted from blood. The gene calls are TRBV27 and TRBJ2-7, with D unclear. The clonotype comes from a man aged 18 to 35 with rheumatoid arthritis. The CDR3: CASSLSTQPNYEQYF. DNA of the CDR3: TGTGCCAGCAGTTTATCAACTCAACCCAACTACGAGCAGTACTTC.